This T cell receptor (beta chain) was obtained from a study of T cell changes during pregnancy in multiple sclerosis. The CDR3 extends over 15 amino acids. The V gene's germline CDR1 is LGHNA and CDR2 YSLEER. Trimming stripped 4 bases from V and 0 bases from J, with 11 bases between. Sequencing used immunoSEQ multiplex PCR; TCRdb keeps in-frame clones, though not all of them. Found here are more than 100,000 clones, 85% to 95% of them singletons; the top ten hold around 0.92%. The TCR comes from a female donor with multiple sclerosis, enrolled in a pregnancy study. The chain joins TRBV4-3 to TRBJ2-3; weak D call: TRBD2 (6 bases). The sample in question was peripheral blood, obtained after pregnancy. The DNA of the CDR3 is TGCGCCAGCAGCCTTAGCGGTTCTAGCACAGATACGCAGTATTTT. Its translation: CASSLSGSSTDTQYF.